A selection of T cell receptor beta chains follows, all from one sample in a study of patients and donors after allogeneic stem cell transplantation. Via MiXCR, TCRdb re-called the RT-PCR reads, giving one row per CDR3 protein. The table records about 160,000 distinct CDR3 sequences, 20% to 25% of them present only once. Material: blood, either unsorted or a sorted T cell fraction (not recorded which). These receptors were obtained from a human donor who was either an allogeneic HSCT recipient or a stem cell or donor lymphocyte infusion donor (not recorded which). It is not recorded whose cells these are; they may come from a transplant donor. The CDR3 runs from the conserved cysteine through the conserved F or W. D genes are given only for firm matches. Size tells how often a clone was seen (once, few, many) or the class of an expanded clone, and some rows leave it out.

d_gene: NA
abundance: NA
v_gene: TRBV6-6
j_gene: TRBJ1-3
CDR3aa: CASSYSTADTIYF
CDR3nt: TGTGCCAGCAGTTACTCGACCGCCGACACCATATATTTT

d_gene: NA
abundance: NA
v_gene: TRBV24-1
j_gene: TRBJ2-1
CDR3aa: CATSDLGGPRSSYNEQFF
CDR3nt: TGTGCCACCAGTGATTTGGGGGGTCCACGGAGCTCCTACAATGAGCAGTTCTTC

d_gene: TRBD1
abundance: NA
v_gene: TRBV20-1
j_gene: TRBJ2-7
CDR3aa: CSARGQGAGEQYF
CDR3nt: TGCAGTGCTAGGGGACAGGGCGCAGGGGAGCAGTACTTC

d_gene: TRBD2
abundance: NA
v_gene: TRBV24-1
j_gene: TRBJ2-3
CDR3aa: CATSDPTSGRLDTQYF
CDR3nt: TGTGCCACCAGTGACCCTACTAGCGGGAGATTAGATACGCAGTATTTT

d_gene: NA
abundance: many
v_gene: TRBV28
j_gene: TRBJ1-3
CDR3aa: CASTVAGAENTIYF
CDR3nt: TGTGCCAGCACCGTAGCAGGGGCCGAAAACACCATATATTTT

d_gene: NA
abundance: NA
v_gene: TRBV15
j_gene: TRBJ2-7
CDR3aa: CATSRDSGYEQYF
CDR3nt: TGTGCCACCAGCAGAGATTCCGGGTACGAGCAGTACTTC

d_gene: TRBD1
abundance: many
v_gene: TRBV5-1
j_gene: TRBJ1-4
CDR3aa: CASSGGTVNEKLFF
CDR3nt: TGCGCCAGCAGCGGTGGGACAGTTAATGAAAAACTGTTTTTT

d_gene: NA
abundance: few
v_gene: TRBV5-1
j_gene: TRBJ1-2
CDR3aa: CASSSEGWNGYTF
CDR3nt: TGCGCCAGCAGCTCGGAGGGGTGGAATGGCTACACCTTC

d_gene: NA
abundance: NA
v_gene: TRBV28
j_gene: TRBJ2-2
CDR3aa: CASKQGKGWTGELFF
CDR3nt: TGTGCCAGCAAACAGGGAAAGGGTTGGACCGGGGAGCTGTTTTTT

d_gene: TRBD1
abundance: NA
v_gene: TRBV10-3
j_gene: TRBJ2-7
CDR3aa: CAISEFPTWDRSYEQYF
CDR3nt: TGTGCCATCAGTGAGTTTCCTACTTGGGACAGGTCCTACGAGCAGTACTTC

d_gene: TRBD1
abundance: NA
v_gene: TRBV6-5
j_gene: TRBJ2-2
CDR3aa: CASSYWDRGTGELFF
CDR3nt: TGTGCCAGCAGTTACTGGGACAGGGGGACCGGGGAGCTGTTTTTT

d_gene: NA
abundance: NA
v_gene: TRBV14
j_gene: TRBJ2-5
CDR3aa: CASSQDVWTGETQYF
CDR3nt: TGTGCCAGCAGCCAAGATGTGTGGACCGGGGAGACCCAGTACTTC

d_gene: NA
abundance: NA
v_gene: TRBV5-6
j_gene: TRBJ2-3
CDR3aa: CASNPPRRGEGDTQYF
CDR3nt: TGTGCCAGCAACCCACCTCGGAGGGGGGAAGGAGATACGCAGTATTTT

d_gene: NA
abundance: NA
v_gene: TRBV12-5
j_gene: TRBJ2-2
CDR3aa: CASGRPRTYGGELFF
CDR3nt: TGTGCTAGTGGTCGGCCCCGGACATATGGCGGGGAGCTGTTTTTT

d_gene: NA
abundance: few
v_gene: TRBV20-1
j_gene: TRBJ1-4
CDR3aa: CSAAWGLDEKLFF
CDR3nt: TGCAGTGCAGCGTGGGGATTAGATGAAAAACTGTTTTTT

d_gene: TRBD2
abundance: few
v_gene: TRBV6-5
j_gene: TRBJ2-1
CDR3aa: CASSALLASYNEQFF
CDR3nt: TGTGCCAGCAGTGCCCTACTAGCGTCTTACAATGAGCAGTTCTTC

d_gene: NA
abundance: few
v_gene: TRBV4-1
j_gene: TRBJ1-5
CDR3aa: CASSHIIWGADQPQHF
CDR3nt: TGCGCCAGCAGCCATATCATTTGGGGGGCCGATCAGCCCCAGCATTTT

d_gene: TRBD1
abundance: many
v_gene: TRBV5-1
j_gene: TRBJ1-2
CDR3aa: CATGQATPNYGYTF
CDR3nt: TGCGCGACAGGACAGGCGACACCTAACTATGGCTACACCTTC

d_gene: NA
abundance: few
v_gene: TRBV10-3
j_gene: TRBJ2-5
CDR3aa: CASGLEETQYF
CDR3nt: TGTGCCTCGGGGCTAGAAGAGACCCAGTACTTC

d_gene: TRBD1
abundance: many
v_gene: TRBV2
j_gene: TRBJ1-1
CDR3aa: CASRAQGKAFF
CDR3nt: TGTGCCAGCAGAGCACAGGGGAAGGCTTTCTTT

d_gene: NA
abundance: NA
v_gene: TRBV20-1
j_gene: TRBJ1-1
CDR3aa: CSAPGHMMNTEAFF
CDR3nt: TGCAGTGCACCGGGCCATATGATGAACACTGAAGCTTTCTTT

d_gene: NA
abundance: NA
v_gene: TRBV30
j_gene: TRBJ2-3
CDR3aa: CAWNIKGTDTQYF
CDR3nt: TGTGCCTGGAACATCAAGGGCACAGATACGCAGTATTTT

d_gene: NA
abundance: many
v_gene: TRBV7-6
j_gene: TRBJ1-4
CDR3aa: CASSLEAATTNEKLFF
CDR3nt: TGTGCCAGCAGCTTAGAGGCAGCTACAACTAATGAAAAACTGTTTTTT

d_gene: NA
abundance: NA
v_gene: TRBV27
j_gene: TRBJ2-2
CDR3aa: CASSLLTGELFF
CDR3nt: TGTGCCAGCAGTTTATTAACCGGGGAGCTGTTTTTT

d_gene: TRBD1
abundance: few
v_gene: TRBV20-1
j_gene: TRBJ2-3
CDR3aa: CSAARGRGGIGDTQYF
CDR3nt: TGCAGTGCTGCCAGGGGGCGGGGCGGCATCGGAGATACGCAGTATTTT

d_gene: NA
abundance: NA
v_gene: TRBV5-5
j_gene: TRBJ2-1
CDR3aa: CASSLVRNNEQFF
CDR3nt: TGTGCCAGCAGCTTGGTGCGAAACAATGAGCAGTTCTTC

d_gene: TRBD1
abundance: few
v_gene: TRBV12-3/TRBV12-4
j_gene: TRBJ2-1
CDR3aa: CASSYTGGEHNEQFF
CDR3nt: TGTGCCAGCAGTTATACAGGGGGCGAACACAATGAGCAGTTCTTC

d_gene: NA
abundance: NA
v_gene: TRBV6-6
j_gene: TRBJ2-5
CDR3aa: CASTSASQETQYF
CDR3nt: TGTGCCAGCACCTCGGCCTCCCAAGAGACCCAGTACTTC

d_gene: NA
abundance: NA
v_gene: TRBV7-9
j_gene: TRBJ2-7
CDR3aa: CASSLSGSRDEQYF
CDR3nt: TGTGCCAGCAGCTTATCGGGGAGCAGGGACGAGCAGTACTTC

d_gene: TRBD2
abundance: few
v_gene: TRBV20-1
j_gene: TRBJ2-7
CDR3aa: CSASVWTSGAYEQYF
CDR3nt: TGCAGTGCTAGTGTGTGGACTAGCGGGGCCTACGAGCAGTACTTC

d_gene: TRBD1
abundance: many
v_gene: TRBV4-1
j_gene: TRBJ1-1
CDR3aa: CASSQVPGQGNTEAFF
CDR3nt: TGCGCCAGCAGCCAAGTTCCGGGACAGGGGAACACTGAAGCTTTCTTT

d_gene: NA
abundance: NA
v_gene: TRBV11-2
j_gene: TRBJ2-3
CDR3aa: CASSLRQDTDTQYF
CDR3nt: TGTGCCAGCAGCCTACGTCAAGACACAGATACGCAGTATTTT

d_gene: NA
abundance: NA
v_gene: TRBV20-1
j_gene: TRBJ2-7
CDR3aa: CSASFAGAVYEQYF
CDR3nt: TGCAGTGCTAGTTTTGCAGGGGCAGTCTACGAGCAGTACTTC

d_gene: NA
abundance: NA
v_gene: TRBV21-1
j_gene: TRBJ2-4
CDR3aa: CASSKECQRKNIQYF
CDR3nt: TGTGCCAGCAGCAAAGAATGCCAGCGTAAAAACATTCAGTACTTC

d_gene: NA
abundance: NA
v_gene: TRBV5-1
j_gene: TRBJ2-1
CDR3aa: CASSPRQQQYNEQFF
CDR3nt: TGCGCCAGCAGCCCCCGCCAACAGCAATACAATGAGCAGTTCTTC

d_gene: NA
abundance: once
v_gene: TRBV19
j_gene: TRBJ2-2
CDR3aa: CASSAGINTGELFF
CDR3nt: TGTGCCAGTAGTGCGGGTATAAACACCGGGGAGCTGTTTTTT

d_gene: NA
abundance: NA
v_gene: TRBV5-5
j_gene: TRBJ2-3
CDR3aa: CASSLLGRGTDTQYF
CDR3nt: TGTGCCAGCAGCTTGTTAGGCAGGGGCACAGATACGCAGTATTTT

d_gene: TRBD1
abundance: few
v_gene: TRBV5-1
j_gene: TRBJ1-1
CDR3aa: CASSIQGAPGGAFF
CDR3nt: TGCGCCAGCAGCATACAGGGGGCCCCCGGGGGAGCTTTCTTT

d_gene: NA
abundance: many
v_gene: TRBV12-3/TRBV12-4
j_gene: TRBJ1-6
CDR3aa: CASSSSPGPDSPLHF
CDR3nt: TGTGCCAGCAGCTCCTCTCCTGGACCCGATTCACCCCTCCACTTT

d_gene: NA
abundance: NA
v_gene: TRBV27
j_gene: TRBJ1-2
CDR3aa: CASSSWGAHGYTF
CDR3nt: TGTGCCAGCAGCTCGTGGGGGGCGCACGGCTACACCTTC

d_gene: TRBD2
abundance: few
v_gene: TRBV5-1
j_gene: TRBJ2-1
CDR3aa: CASSLSGGPFYEQFF
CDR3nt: TGCGCCAGCAGCCTGAGCGGGGGGCCGTTTTATGAGCAGTTCTTC

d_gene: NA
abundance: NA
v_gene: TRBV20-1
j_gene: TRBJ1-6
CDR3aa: CSATLEGYSPLHF
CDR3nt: TGCAGTGCCACCCTTGAGGGGTATTCACCCCTCCACTTT

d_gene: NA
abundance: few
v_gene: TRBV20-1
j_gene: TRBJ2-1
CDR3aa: CSARSGNEQFF
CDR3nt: TGCAGTGCTAGGTCCGGGAATGAGCAGTTCTTC

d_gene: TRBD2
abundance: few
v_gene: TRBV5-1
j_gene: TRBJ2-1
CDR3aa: CASSPRLAGGGNEQFF
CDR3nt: TGCGCCAGCAGTCCCAGACTAGCGGGGGGCGGTAATGAGCAGTTCTTC

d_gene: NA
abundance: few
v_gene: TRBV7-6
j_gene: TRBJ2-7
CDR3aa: CASSLDPHYEQYF
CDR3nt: TGTGCCAGCAGCTTAGACCCGCACTACGAGCAGTACTTC

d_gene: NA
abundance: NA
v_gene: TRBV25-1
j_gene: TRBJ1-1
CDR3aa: CASSADGQQASNTEAFF
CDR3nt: TGTGCCAGCAGTGCCGATGGACAGCAAGCATCGAACACTGAAGCTTTCTTT

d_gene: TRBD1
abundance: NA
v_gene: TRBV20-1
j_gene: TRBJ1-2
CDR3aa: CSAPSPGQGVYGYTF
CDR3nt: TGCAGTGCCCCCTCCCCGGGACAGGGCGTCTATGGCTACACCTTC

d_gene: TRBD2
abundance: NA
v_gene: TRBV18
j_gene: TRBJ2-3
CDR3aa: CASSPEVPGLAVTDTQYF
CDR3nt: TGTGCCAGCTCACCTGAGGTTCCGGGACTAGCGGTCACAGATACGCAGTATTTT

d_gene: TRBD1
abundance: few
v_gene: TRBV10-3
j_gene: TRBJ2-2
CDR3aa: CAISDGTGSSGELFF
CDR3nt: TGTGCCATCAGTGATGGGACAGGGTCCTCCGGGGAGCTGTTTTTT

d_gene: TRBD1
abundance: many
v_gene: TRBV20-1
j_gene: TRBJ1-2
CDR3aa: CSAGPTTGGGYTF
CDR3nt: TGCAGTGCTGGCCCTACTACAGGGGGCGGCTACACCTTC

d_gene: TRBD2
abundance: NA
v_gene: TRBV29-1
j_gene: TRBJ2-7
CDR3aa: CSVLEAGAYEQYF
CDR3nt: TGCAGCGTGCTGGAGGCGGGGGCCTACGAGCAGTACTTC

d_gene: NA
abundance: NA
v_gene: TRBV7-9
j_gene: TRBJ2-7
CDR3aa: CASTGETAYEQYF
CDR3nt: TGTGCCAGCACCGGGGAGACGGCCTACGAGCAGTACTTC

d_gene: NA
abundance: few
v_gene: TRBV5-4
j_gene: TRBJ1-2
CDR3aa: CASSSNHQGHGYTF
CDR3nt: TGTGCCAGCAGCTCGAATCATCAGGGCCATGGCTACACCTTC

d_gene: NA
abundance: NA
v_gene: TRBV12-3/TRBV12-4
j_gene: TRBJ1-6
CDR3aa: CASSRTVRSPLHF
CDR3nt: TGTGCCAGCAGTCGGACCGTTCGCTCACCCCTCCACTTT

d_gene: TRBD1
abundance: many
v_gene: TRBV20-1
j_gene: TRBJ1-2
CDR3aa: CSATLGQALYGYTF
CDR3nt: TGCAGTGCTACCCTCGGACAGGCACTCTATGGCTACACCTTC